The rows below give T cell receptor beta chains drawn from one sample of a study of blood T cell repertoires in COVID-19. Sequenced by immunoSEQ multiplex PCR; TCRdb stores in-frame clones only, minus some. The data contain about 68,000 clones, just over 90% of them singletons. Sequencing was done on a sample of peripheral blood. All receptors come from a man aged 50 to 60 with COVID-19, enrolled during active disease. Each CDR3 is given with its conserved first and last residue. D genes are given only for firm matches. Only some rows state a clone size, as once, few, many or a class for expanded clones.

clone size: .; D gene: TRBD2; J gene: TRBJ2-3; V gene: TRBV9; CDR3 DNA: TGTGCCAGCAGCGAGGGAGCGGGGTACGGAGATACGCAGTATTTT; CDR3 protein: CASSEGAGYGDTQYF
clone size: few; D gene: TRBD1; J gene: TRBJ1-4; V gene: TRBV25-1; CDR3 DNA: TGTGCCAGCAGTAAACCCGGGACAGGGGGCGCTGCTAATGAAAAACTGTTTTTT; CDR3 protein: CASSKPGTGGAANEKLFF
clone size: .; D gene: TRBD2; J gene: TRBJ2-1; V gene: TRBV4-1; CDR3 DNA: TGCGCCAGCAGCCGAGCGGGATACAATGAGCAGTTCTTC; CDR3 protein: CASSRAGYNEQFF
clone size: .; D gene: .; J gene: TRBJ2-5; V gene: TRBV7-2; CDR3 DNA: TGTGCCAGCAGCTTAGATAGCGTGAGGGAGACCCAGTACTTC; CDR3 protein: CASSLDSVRETQYF
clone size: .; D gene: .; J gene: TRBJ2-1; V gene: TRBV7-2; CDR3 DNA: TGTGCCAGCAGCCCCTCGGGGGGCCTCTCCTACAATGAGCAGTTCTTC; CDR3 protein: CASSPSGGLSYNEQFF
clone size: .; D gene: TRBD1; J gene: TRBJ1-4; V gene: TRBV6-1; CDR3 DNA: TGTGCCAGCAGTGCAGGGGGCGCAGGGACTAATGAAAAACTGTTTTTT; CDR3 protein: CASSAGGAGTNEKLFF
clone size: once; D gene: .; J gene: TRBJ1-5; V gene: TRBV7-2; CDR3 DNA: TGTGCCAGCAGCTTAGGAGGGGGTAGCAATCAGCCCCAGCATTTT; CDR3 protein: CASSLGGGSNQPQHF
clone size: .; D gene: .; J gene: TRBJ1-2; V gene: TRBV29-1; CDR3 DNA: TGCAGCGTTGAAGGAGTCTATGGCTACACCTTC; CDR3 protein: CSVEGVYGYTF
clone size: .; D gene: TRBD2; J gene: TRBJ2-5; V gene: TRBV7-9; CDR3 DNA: TGTGCCAGCAGCGTTAGCGGGCCAGGGGAGACCCAGTACTTC; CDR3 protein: CASSVSGPGETQYF
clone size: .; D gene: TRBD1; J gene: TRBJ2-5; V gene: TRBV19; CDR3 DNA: TGTGCCAGTAGTAAATCTAAAGGGACAGGGCAAGAGACCCAGTACTTC; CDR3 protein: CASSKSKGTGQETQYF
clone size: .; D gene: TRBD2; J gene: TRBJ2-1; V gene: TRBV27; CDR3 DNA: TGTGCCAGCAGTCGAATTAGCGGGAGTGGAGGGAATGAGCAGTTCTTC; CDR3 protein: CASSRISGSGGNEQFF
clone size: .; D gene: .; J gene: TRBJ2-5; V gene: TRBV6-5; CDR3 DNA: TGTGCGGGCAGGTCTCTTGGGGAGACCCAGTACTTC; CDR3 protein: CAGRSLGETQYF
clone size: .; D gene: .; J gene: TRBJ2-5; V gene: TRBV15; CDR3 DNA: TGTGCCACCAGCAGAGATAGTGGAGCGCGAGAGACCCAGTACTTC; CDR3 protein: CATSRDSGARETQYF
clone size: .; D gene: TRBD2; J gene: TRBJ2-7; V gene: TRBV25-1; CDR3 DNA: TGTGCCAGCAGTGATGCTAGCGGGAGATACGAGCAGTACTTC; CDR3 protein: CASSDASGRYEQYF
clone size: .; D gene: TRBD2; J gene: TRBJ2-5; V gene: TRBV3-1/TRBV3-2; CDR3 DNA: TGTGCCAGCAGCCAAGGACTGGGGACTAGCCTGATGTACTTC; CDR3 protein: CASSQGLGTSLMYF
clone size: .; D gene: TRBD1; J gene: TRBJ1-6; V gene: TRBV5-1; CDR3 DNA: TGCGCCAGCAGCCAGTCGACAGGGATCCGCTCACCCCTCCACTTT; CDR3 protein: CASSQSTGIRSPLHF
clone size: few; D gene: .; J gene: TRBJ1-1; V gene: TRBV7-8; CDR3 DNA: TGTGCCAGCAGCCCTGACAGGCCGGGCACTGAAGCTTTCTTT; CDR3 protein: CASSPDRPGTEAFF
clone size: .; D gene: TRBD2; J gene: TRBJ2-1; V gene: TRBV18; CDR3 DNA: TGTGCCAGCTCACCACCGTCTAGCGGGAGGGATCGCGCCAATGAGCAGTTCTTC; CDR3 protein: CASSPPSSGRDRANEQFF
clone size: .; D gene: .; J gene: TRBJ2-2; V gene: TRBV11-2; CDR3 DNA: TGTGCCAGCAGCCTGAGGCACGGGGAGCTGTTTTTT; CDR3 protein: CASSLRHGELFF
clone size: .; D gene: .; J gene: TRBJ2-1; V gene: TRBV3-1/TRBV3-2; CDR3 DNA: TGTGCCAGCAGCCCCGACTATAGGGGGAATGAGCAGTTCTTC; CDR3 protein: CASSPDYRGNEQFF
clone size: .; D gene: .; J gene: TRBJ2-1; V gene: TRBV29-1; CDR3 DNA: TGCAGCGTTTCCCCCGACAGTCGCTCCTACAATGAGCAGTTCTTC; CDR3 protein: CSVSPDSRSYNEQFF
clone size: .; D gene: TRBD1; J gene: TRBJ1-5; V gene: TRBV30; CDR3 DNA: TGTGCCTGGAGTCCCGACAGGGGGTCAAATCAGCCCCAGCATTTT; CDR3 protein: CAWSPDRGSNQPQHF
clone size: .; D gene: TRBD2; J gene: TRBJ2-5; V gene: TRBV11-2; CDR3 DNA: TGTGCCAGCAGCTTAGGAAAACTAGCGGGAGCGTACCAAGAGACCCAGTACTTC; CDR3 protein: CASSLGKLAGAYQETQYF
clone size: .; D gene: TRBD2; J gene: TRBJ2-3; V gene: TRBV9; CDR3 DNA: TGTGCCAGCAGCCAGGGACTAGTGCAGTATTTT; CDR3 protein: CASSQGLVQYF
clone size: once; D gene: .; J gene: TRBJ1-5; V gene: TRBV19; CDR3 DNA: TGTGCCAGTAGTATTTGGCAGGGAACGGATCAGCCCCAGCATTTT; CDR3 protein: CASSIWQGTDQPQHF
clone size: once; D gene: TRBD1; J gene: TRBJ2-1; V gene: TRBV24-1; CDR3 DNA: TGTGCCACCAGTGGGGACAGGGAAAGCAATGAGCAGTTCTTC; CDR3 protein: CATSGDRESNEQFF
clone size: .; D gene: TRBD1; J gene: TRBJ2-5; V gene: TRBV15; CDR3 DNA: TGTGCCACCAGCAGAGATCGGACAGGGGTTGAGACCCAGTACTTC; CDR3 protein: CATSRDRTGVETQYF
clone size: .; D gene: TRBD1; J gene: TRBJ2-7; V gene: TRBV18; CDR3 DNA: TGTGCCAGCTCACCGACAGGGATCTACGAGCAGTACTTC; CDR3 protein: CASSPTGIYEQYF
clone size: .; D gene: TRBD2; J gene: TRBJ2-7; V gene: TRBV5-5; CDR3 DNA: TGTGCCAGCAGTCAGCGGGAGGTCACCTACGAGCAGTACTTC; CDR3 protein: CASSQREVTYEQYF
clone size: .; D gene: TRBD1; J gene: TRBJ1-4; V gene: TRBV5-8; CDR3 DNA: TGTGCCAGCAGCTCCGGACAGGGTTGGACTAATGAAAAACTGTTTTTT; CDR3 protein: CASSSGQGWTNEKLFF
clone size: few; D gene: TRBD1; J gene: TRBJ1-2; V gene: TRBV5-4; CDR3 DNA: TGTGCCAGCAGCTTGCCACAGGGGACGTATGGCTACACCTTC; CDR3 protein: CASSLPQGTYGYTF
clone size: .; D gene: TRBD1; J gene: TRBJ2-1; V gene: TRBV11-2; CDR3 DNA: TGTGCCAGCAGCACCCGACAGGGCAATGAGCAGTTCTTC; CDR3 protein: CASSTRQGNEQFF
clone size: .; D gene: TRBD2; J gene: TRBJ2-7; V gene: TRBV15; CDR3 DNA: TGTGCCACCAGCAGAGGAGGGCTAGCGGGGAACTCCTACGAGCAGTACTTC; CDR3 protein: CATSRGGLAGNSYEQYF
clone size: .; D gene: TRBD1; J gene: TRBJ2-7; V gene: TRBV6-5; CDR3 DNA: TGTGCCAGCAGCATAAAACCGGGACAGTCCTACGAGCAGTACTTC; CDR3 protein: CASSIKPGQSYEQYF
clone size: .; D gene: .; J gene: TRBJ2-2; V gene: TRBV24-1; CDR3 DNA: TGTGCCACCAGTGGTGAGGGAAACTCCGGGGAGCTGTTTTTT; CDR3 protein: CATSGEGNSGELFF
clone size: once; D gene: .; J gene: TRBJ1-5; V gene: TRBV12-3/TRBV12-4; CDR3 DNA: TGTGCCAGCAGTTCCAGGTACAGCCAGCCCCAGCATTTT; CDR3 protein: CASSSRYSQPQHF
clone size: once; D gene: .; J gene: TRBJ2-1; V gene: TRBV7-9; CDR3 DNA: TGTGCCAGCAGCCCGAGGGGGAGTCCGGCTTCCAACAATGAGCAGTTCTTC; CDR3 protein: CASSPRGSPASNNEQFF
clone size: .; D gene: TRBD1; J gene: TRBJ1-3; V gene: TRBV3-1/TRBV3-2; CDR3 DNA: TGTGCCAGCAGCCAAGAGTATGGGACAGGGGGTCAAGGAAACACCATATATTTT; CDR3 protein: CASSQEYGTGGQGNTIYF
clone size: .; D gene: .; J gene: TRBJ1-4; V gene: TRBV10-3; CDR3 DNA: TGTGCCATAAGTGACAGGATGAATGAAAAACTGTTTTTT; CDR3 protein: CAISDRMNEKLFF
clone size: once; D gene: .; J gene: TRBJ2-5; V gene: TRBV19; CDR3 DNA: TGTGCCAGTAGTATAGCAGCGGCGGAGACCCAGTACTTC; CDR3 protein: CASSIAAAETQYF
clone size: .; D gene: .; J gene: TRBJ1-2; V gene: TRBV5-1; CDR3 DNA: TGCGCCAGCAGCGAGGGAACGGGCTATGGCTACACCTTC; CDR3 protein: CASSEGTGYGYTF
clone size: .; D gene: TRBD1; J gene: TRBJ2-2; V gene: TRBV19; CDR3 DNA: TGTGCCAGTAGTATAGGGGGGACAGCGAACACCGGGGAGCTGTTTTTT; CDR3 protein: CASSIGGTANTGELFF
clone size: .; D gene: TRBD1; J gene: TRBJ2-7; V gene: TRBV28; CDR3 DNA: TGTGCCAGCAGTTTGGGGGTTACAGGGGGCTACGAGCAGTACTTC; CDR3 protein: CASSLGVTGGYEQYF
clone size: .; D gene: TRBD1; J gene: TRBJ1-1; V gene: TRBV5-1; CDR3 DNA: TGCGCCAGCAGCTTCCTAGGGGGACAGGGAACTGAAGCTTTCTTT; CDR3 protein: CASSFLGGQGTEAFF
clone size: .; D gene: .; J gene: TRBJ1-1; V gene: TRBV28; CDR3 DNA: TGTGCTACGGCGGGGCGCGTCACTGAAGCTTTCTTT; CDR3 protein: CATAGRVTEAFF
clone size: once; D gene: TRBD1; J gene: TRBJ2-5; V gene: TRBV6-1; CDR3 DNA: TGTGCCAGCAGTGAAGATCCCCGGACAGGGCTAGAGACCCAGTACTTC; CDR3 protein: CASSEDPRTGLETQYF
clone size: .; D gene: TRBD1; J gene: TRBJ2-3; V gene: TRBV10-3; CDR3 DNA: TGTGCCATCAGGACAGGGGTTAAAGATACGCAGTATTTT; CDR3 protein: CAIRTGVKDTQYF
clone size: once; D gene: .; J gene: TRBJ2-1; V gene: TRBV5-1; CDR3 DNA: TGCGCCAGCAGCTTGGCCGGCTCCTACAATGAGCAGTTCTTC; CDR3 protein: CASSLAGSYNEQFF
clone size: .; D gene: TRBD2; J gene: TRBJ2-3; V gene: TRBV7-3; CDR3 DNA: TGTGCCAGCAGCCAAGCGGGAGGAAGCACAGATACGCAGTATTTT; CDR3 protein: CASSQAGGSTDTQYF
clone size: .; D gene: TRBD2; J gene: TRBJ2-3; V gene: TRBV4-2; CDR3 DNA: TGTGCCAGCAGCCAAGAGCGGGAGGCCTCCCATACGCAGTATTTT; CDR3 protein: CASSQEREASHTQYF
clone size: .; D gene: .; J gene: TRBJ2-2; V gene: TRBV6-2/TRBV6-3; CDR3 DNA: TGTGCCAGCAGTATCCCTAGCGCATACACCGGGGAGCTGTTTTTT; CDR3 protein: CASSIPSAYTGELFF
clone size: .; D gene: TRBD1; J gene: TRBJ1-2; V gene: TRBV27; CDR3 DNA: TGTGCCAGCAGGGATTTAGGGACAGGGTTGGACTATGGCTACACCTTC; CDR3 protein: CASRDLGTGLDYGYTF
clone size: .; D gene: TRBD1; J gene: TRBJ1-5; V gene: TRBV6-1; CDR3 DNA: TGTGCCAGCAGTGAAAGGGACAGGGGAGATCAGCCCCAGCATTTT; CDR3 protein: CASSERDRGDQPQHF
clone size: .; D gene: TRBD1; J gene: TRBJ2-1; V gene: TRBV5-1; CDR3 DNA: TGCGCCAGCAGCTTACGAACAGGGGGACCCTACAATGAGCAGTTCTTC; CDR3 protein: CASSLRTGGPYNEQFF
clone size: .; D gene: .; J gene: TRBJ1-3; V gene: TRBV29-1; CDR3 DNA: TGCAGCGTTGAAGATGGCAGAGGCTCTGGAAACACCATATATTTT; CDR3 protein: CSVEDGRGSGNTIYF
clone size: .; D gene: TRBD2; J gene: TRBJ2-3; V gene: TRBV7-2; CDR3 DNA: TGTGCCAGCAGACCTAGCGGGTCTACAGATACGCAGTATTTT; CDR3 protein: CASRPSGSTDTQYF
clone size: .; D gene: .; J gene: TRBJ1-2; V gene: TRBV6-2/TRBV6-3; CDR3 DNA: TGTGCCAGCAGCCTGGGACTTAACTATGGCTACACCTTC; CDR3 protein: CASSLGLNYGYTF
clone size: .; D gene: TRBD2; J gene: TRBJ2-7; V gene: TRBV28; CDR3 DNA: TGTGCCAGCAGTTTAAAAGCGGGAGTAAACGGCTACGAGCAGTACTTC; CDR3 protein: CASSLKAGVNGYEQYF
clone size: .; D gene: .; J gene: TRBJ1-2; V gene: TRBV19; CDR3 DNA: TGTGCCAGTAGTATCCAGGGGAAGGGTGGCTACACCTTC; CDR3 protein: CASSIQGKGGYTF
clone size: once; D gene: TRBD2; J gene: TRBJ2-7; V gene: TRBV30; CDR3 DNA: TGTGCCTGGAGGCGACTAGCGGGAACCTACGAGCAGTACTTC; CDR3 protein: CAWRRLAGTYEQYF